These T cell receptor beta chains were read from a single sample in a study of siplizumab effects on memory and regulatory T cells. The repertoire was sequenced with immunoSEQ multiplex PCR; TCRdb's copy has only in-frame clones and lacks some. This table holds 100,000 or so clones, about 93% found once. The sample was CD4+ T cells sorted from blood. All receptors come from a human donor in good health. CDR3s include the opening cysteine and the closing phenylalanine or tryptophan. A D gene is named only where the DNA matches it firmly.

>TRBJ1-2|TRBD1|TRBV27
CASSRGQGVLPNYGYTF
>TRBJ1-2|.|TRBV5-1
CASSAEGIYGYTF
>TRBJ2-5|.|TRBV6-5
CASSLLSQGRETQYF
>TRBJ1-1|.|TRBV25-1
CATEGPTSEAFF
>.|.|TRBV18
CASSPRRDEQYF
>TRBJ1-1|.|TRBV18
CASSLKNTEAFF
>TRBJ2-1|TRBD2|TRBV18
CASSPPRAGVSYNEQFF
>TRBJ2-1|TRBD2|TRBV30
CASGRENANEQFF
>TRBJ1-1|.|TRBV5-1
CASSQTGATEAFF
>TRBJ1-5|.|TRBV6-1
CASSEHRNQPQHF
>TRBJ2-1|TRBD1|TRBV4-1
CASSQDLRDSSYNEQFF
>TRBJ1-6|.|TRBV5-8
CASSLATGIGGSPLHF
>TRBJ1-1|.|TRBV25-1
CASSKNTGASWAFF
>TRBJ1-6|TRBD1|TRBV5-1
CASSFDRAATYNSPLHF
>TRBJ2-5|.|TRBV7-7
CASSSDRQETQYF
>TRBJ1-1|.|TRBV5-1
CASSRRRDAGDTEAFF
>TRBJ2-4|.|TRBV5-1
CASSLELAKNIQYF
>TRBJ1-1|.|TRBV11-2
CASSPNRREHWEAFF
>TRBJ2-2|.|TRBV10-1
CASSAGGGGGELFF
>TRBJ2-5|.|TRBV5-1
CASSLEDTQRETQYF
>TRBJ2-5|.|TRBV7-2
CASSTEVNRPIRTQYF
>TRBJ2-5|.|TRBV30
CAWSRQRAYQETQYF
>TRBJ1-2|TRBD1|TRBV5-6
CASSLGRPQGANYGYTF
>TRBJ2-3|TRBD1|TRBV27
CASSYRQGTQYF
>TRBJ1-1|.|TRBV2
CASSPREGWRTEAFF
>TRBJ2-7|.|TRBV10-1
CASSELGEQYF
>TRBJ1-6|.|TRBV19
CASSIAGDNSPLHF
>TRBJ1-1|TRBD1|TRBV5-6
CASSAGTGDLMNTEAFF
>TRBJ1-1|.|TRBV7-9
CASSLGVQESEAFF
>TRBJ2-3|TRBD1|TRBV5-4
CASSRTGVHTDTQYF
>TRBJ2-5|.|TRBV19
CASRDSFQETQYF
>TRBJ1-5|TRBD1|TRBV6-5
CASRKDGQGNQPQHF
>TRBJ2-1|TRBD1|TRBV2
CASRKQGAWEFF
>TRBJ1-4|.|TRBV10-3
CAISEIRGNEKLFF